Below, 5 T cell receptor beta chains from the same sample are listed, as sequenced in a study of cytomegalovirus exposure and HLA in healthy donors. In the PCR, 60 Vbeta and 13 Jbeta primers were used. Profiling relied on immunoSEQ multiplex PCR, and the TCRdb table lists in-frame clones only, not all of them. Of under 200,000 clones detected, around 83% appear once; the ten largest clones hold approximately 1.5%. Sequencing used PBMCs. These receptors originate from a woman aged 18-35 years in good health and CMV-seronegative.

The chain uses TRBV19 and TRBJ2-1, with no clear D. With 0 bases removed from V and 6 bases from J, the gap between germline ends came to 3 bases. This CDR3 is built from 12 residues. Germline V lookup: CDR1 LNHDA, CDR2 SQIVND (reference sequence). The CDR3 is CASSIDFNEQFF. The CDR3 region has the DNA TGTGCCAGTAGTATAGACTTCAATGAGCAGTTCTTC.

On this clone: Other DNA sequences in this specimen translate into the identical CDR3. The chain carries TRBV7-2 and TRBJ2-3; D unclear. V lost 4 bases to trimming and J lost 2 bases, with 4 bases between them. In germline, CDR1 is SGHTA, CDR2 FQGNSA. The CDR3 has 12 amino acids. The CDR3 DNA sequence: TGTGCCAGCAGCTCCTTCACAGATACGCAGTATTTT. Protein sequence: CASSSFTDTQYF. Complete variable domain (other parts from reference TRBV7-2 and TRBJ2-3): GAGVSQSPSNKVTEKGKDVELRCDPISGHTALYWYRQSLGQGLEFLIYFQGNSAPDKSGLPSDRFSAERTGGSVSTLTIQRTQQEDSAVYLCASSSFTDTQYFGPGTRLTVL.

The CDR3 sequence is CAISEGRDEQFF. CDR3 nucleotides: TGTGCCATCAGTGAGGGGCGCGATGAGCAGTTCTTC. The V gene is TRBV10-3, the J gene TRBJ2-1, with D unresolved. V was cut by 2 bases and J by 8 bases, with 7 bases left in between. The CDR3 spans 12 residues. From germline, CDR1 is ENHRY and CDR2 SYGVKD.

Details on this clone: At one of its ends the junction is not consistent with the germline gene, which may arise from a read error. The chain's CDR3 is CSSSHRLLRRGQGGEQYF. The CDR3 DNA reads as TGTTCCAGCAGTCATAGATTGCTTCGTCGTGGGCAGGGGGGCGAGCAGTACTTC. V usage is TRBV7-9 and J usage is TRBJ2-7; TRBD1 might be the D (7 bases). Germline-derived CDR1 and CDR2 are SEHNR and FQNEAQ (reference sequence). The CDR3 is made up of 18 amino acids.

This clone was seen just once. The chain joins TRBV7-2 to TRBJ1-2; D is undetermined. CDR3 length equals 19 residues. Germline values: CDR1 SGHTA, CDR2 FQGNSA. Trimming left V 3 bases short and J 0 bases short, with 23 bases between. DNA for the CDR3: TGTGCCAGCAGCTTTCTCCTACCCGGCAGGCTTCACTCTAACTATGGCTACACCTTC. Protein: CASSFLLPGRLHSNYGYTF.